This entry lists 22 T cell receptor beta chains sequenced from one sample in a study of blood T cell repertoires in COVID-19. Clones were sequenced by immunoSEQ multiplex PCR, and TCRdb holds only the in-frame ones, with some missing. The table has about 160,000 clones, over 75% seen once; the top ten hold around 3%. Material: peripheral blood. All receptors come from an older man with acute or convalescent COVID-19.

This clone has only one observation. The gene calls are TRBV27 and TRBJ2-7; 7 bases map to TRBD2. Trimming at V came to 2 bases and at J to 3 bases, leaving 10 bases not matched to a gene. CDR1 is MNHEY, CDR2 SMNVEV, per germline (reference sequence). The CDR3 has 16 amino acids. CDR3 sequence (DNA): TGTGCCAGCAGTTTAAACGGTGGCGGGAGCGTCTACGAGCAGTACTTC. It translates to CASSLNGGGSVYEQYF.

The chain's CDR3 is CASSALAGGWADTQYF. In DNA, the CDR3 is TGTGCCAGCAGCGCCCTAGCGGGGGGTTGGGCAGATACGCAGTATTTT. This chain uses TRBV7-9 with TRBJ2-3; 11 bases fit TRBD2. This CDR3 region has 16 residues. V gave up 5 bases and J gave up 4 bases; unmatched junction bases: 8. CDR1 SEHNR and CDR2 FQNEAQ come from the germline V gene (reference sequence).

This sequence joins TRBV7-9 and TRBJ1-3; no definite D call. The CDR3 runs 15 residues. V gave up 5 bases and J gave up 0 bases, with 11 bases separating them. Germline CDR1 is SEHNR and CDR2 is FQNEAQ (reference sequence). The CDR3 DNA follows: TGTGCCAGCAGCCCACGGGGAAACTCTGGAAACACCATATATTTT. Amino acids: CASSPRGNSGNTIYF.

This clone was detected only a few times. This sequence joins TRBV28 and TRBJ2-1, with 11 bases that match TRBD2. The CDR3 is 14 residues long. The V gene end was trimmed by 6 bases and the J gene end by 7 bases; junction bases not matched to a gene: 5. Germline V gene data show CDR1 as MDHEN and CDR2 as SYDVKM. CDR3 sequence: CASRGLAEFNEQFF. As DNA, the CDR3 is TGTGCCAGCAGGGGACTAGCGGAGTTTAATGAGCAGTTCTTC.

V is TRBV10-3 and J is TRBJ2-7; 7 nucleotides align to TRBD1. The CDR3 extends over 12 amino acids. Per germline, CDR1 ENHRY and CDR2 SYGVKD. The J segment lost 3 bases and the V segment lost 4 bases, leaving 0 bases of the junction unmatched. CDR3 bases: TGTGCCATCAGTGGGGACAGCTACGAGCAGTACTTC. Amino acids: CAISGDSYEQYF.

This clone has a handful of counts. The CDR3 DNA follows: TGTGCCGAGGACAGGGGGCCTACGAATGAGCAGTACTTC. Its protein is CAEDRGPTNEQYF. The chain is built from TRBV28 and TRBJ2-7; 11 bases map to TRBD1. The CDR3 has 13 residues. Germline V gene sequence: CDR1 MDHEN, CDR2 SYDVKM. V shed 11 bases and J 7 bases; nucleotides not matched to a gene: 10. Filled out from reference TRBV28 and TRBJ2-7, the complete variable domain reads DVKVTQSSRYLVKRTGEKVFLECVQDMDHENMFWYRQDPGLGLRLIYFSYDVKMKEKGDIPEGYSVSREKKERFSLILESASTNQTSMYLCAEDRGPTNEQYFGPGTRLTVT.

The V and J genes are TRBV5-1 and TRBJ2-3, with 9 bases fitting TRBD1. The V gene's germline CDR1 is SGHRS and CDR2 YFSETQ. This CDR3 region has 15 residues. V dropped 1 base and J dropped 3; count of bases not matched to a gene: 3. The CDR3 DNA reads TGCGCCAGCAGCTTGCGCGGACAGGGGACAGATACGCAGTATTTT. This sequence encodes CASSLRGQGTDTQYF. Variable domain in full (rest from reference TRBV5-1 and TRBJ2-3): KAGVTQTPRYLIKTRGQQVTLSCSPISGHRSVSWYQQTPGQGLQFLFEYFSETQRNKGNFPGRFSGRQFSNSRSEMNVSTLELGDSALYLCASSLRGQGTDTQYFGPGTRLTVL.

The chain couples TRBV11-1 to TRBJ2-1; D perhaps matches TRBD1 (5 bases). The CDR3 has 15 amino acids. V was shortened by 5 bases and J by 7 bases, with 18 bases between the two germline ends. CDR1 is SGHAT and CDR2 is FQDESV in the germline V gene (reference sequence). This CDR3 is CASSLDMGRFNEQFF. CDR3 DNA: TGTGCCAGCAGCCTAGATATGGGGCGGTTTAATGAGCAGTTCTTC.

V and J are TRBV6-4 and TRBJ2-1; 10 positions agree with TRBD1. J lost 6 bases, V lost 2 bases, and 4 bases had no gene match. This CDR3 contains 15 residues. CDR1 and CDR2 (germline): MRHNA, SNTAGT. The CDR3 is CASSDAGTGVNEQFF. For the CDR3, the DNA is TGTGCCAGCAGTGACGCCGGGACAGGGGTCAATGAGCAGTTCTTC.

This clone has more than one count but fewer than ten. The V call is TRBV4-1, the J call TRBJ1-3; D may be TRBD1 (5 bases). With 5 bases removed from V and 4 bases from J, the gap between germline ends came to 9 bases. Germline CDR1 and CDR2: MGHRA and YSYEKL. CDR3 length: 13 amino acids. DNA for the CDR3: TGCGCCAGCAGCGTGGGACTCGGAAACACCATATATTTT. Translated: CASSVGLGNTIYF.

Concerning this clone itself: At one end the junction does not follow the germline gene, possibly because of a read error. The chain is built from TRBV7-7 and TRBJ2-5, with D maybe TRBD1 (6 bases). This CDR3 is 16 amino acids long. CDR1 is SSHAT, CDR2 FNYEAQ, per germline (reference sequence). The chain's CDR3 is CASSLGLQGNQETQYF. CDR3 nucleotides: TGTGCTAGCAGCTTAGGTCTACAGGGCAACCAAGAGACCCAGTACTTC. The full variable domain, its missing parts supplied by reference TRBV7-7 and TRBJ2-5, is GAGVSQSPRYKVTKRGQDVTLRCDPISSHATLYWYQQALGQGPEFLTYFNYEAQPDKSGLPSDRFSAERPEGSISTLTIQRTEQRDSAMYRCASSLGLQGNQETQYFGPGTRLLVL.

The chain couples TRBV9 to TRBJ1-6; 7 nucleotides line up with TRBD1. Germline CDR1 is SGDLS and CDR2 is YYNGEE. With 4 bases clipped from V and 1 base from J, the junction kept 8 bases outside the gene matches. This CDR3 spans 17 amino acids. The CDR3 nucleotides read TGTGCCAGCAGCAACAGACAGGGTTCGTCCTATAATTCACCCCTCCACTTT. Translated: CASSNRQGSSYNSPLHF.

The rearrangement joins TRBV7-9 to TRBJ2-7; 8 bases map to TRBD2. This CDR3 comprises 13 residues. J lost 3 bases, V lost 7 bases, and 5 bases had no gene match. Germline V gives CDR1 SEHNR, CDR2 FQNEAQ (reference sequence). The CDR3: CASTLSGDYEQYF. In DNA form, the CDR3 reads TGTGCCAGCACCCTTAGCGGGGACTACGAGCAGTACTTC.

This chain connects TRBV27 to TRBJ1-2; 10 bases fit TRBD1. CDR3 length: 16 residues. Germline values: CDR1 MNHEY, CDR2 SMNVEV (reference sequence). With V trimmed by 6 bases and J by 5 bases, 12 bases remained unmatched. CDR3 loop: CASRYYEGTGEYGYTF. CDR3 DNA: TGTGCCAGCAGATATTATGAGGGGACAGGGGAATATGGCTACACCTTC.

The chain links TRBV10-3 to TRBJ2-1; 11 positions match TRBD2. The CDR3 spans 14 residues. The J segment lost 8 bases and the V segment lost 3 bases, leaving 3 bases of the junction unmatched. From germline, CDR1 is ENHRY and CDR2 SYGVKD. The CDR3: CAISETSGSDEQFF. CDR3 nucleotide sequence: TGTGCCATCAGTGAAACTAGCGGGAGCGATGAGCAGTTCTTC.

This clone came up once. V is TRBV6-4 and J is TRBJ2-1, with 7 bases aligning to TRBD2. Trimming at V came to 3 bases and at J to 6 bases, leaving 5 bases not matched to a gene. Germline V gene lookup returns CDR1 MRHNA and CDR2 SNTAGT. The CDR3 runs 14 residues. As DNA, the CDR3 is TGTGCCAGCAGTGAGACTCTAGCGGCCAATGAGCAGTTCTTC. Translated, it gives CASSETLAANEQFF.

The V call is TRBV5-1, the J call TRBJ2-1; 10 bases map to TRBD1. The junction had 6 bases not matched to a gene; V was cut back by 4 bases and J by 2 bases. CDR3 size: 16 residues. Germline CDR1 SGHRS, CDR2 YFSETQ. Written as DNA, the CDR3 is TGCGCCAGCAGCCCATCGACAGGGGGCGCCTACAATGAGCAGTTCTTC. It yields the protein CASSPSTGGAYNEQFF.

This clone has only a few counts. This sequence joins TRBV11-2 and TRBJ1-3; 9 bases agree with TRBD1. The CDR3 has 16 amino acids. Germline loops: CDR1 SGHAT, CDR2 FQNNGV. V was clipped by 7 bases and J by 0 bases; unmatched bases: 7. Written as DNA, the CDR3 is TGTGCCAGCAACTTGGACAGGGGAATCTCTGGAAACACCATATATTTT. Translating gives CASNLDRGISGNTIYF.

The chain carries TRBV27 and TRBJ2-1, with D perhaps TRBD2 (6 bases). The CDR3 is 14 residues long. V lost 2 bases to trimming and J lost 5 bases, with 10 bases between them. Germline assignment: CDR1 MNHEY and CDR2 SMNVEV (reference sequence). The CDR3 protein is CASSLMRGNNEQFF. CDR3 DNA: TGTGCCAGCAGTTTAATGCGGGGTAACAATGAGCAGTTCTTC.

The rearrangement joins TRBV6-5 to TRBJ2-7; 8 bases match TRBD2. Unmatched junction bases numbered 3, after V lost 5 bases and J lost 3 bases. The CDR3 totals 13 residues. Per the germline V gene, CDR1 is MNHEY and CDR2 is SVGAGI. CDR3: CASSSGRLYEQYF. CDR3 coding DNA: TGTGCCAGCAGTAGCGGGAGACTCTACGAGCAGTACTTC.

In the case of this clone: This CDR3 is also generated by other DNA sequences in the sample. This chain links TRBV7-9 with TRBJ1-4; TRBD1 matches 7 bases. Germline CDR1 SEHNR, CDR2 FQNEAQ (reference sequence). Unmatched junction bases numbered 3, after V lost 6 bases and J lost 8 bases. The CDR3 totals 12 residues. This chain's CDR3 is CASSPGGEKLFF. In DNA, the CDR3 is TGTGCCAGCAGTCCAGGGGGGGAAAAACTGTTTTTT.

The chain is built from TRBV6-5 and TRBJ2-1, with D perhaps TRBD1 (7 bases). V lost 5 bases and J 5 bases, leaving 13 bases between the germline ends. The CDR3 is made up of 14 amino acids. Germline V gene data show CDR1 as MNHEY and CDR2 as SVGAGI. CDR3 loop: CASSPRGTDNEQFF. The CDR3 nucleotides are TGTGCCAGCAGTCCCCGCGGGACAGACAATGAGCAGTTCTTC.